This T cell receptor beta chain was documented in a study of T cell changes during pregnancy in multiple sclerosis. Germline values: CDR1 SGHTA, CDR2 FQGNSA. V gave up 4 bases and J gave up 0 bases; unmatched junction bases: 4. The CDR3 length is 15 residues. Repertoires were generated with immunoSEQ multiplex PCR, while TCRdb's copy carries only in-frame clones and drops some. The sample holds about 92,000 clones, 80% to 95% seen once. The sequence came from a female donor with multiple sclerosis, enrolled in a pregnancy study. V and J are TRBV7-2 and TRBJ2-3; 7 nucleotides align to TRBD2. The starting material was peripheral blood, obtained in the first trimester of pregnancy. This CDR3 reads CASSYLGGSTDTQYF. CDR3 bases: TGTGCCAGCAGCTATTTGGGGGGGAGCACAGATACGCAGTATTTT.